The 18 T cell receptor beta chains listed next were all sequenced from one sample in a study of control samples from healthy donors and cancer patients. Only in-frame clones appear in the TCRdb table, and some are missing; sequencing was by immunoSEQ multiplex PCR. The sample has under 150,000 clones, just under 95% seen once. The specimen was blood. All receptors derive from a man in his thirties or forties in good health.

J is TRBJ2-7 and V is TRBV6-9, with 8 bases identical to TRBD2. CDR1 and CDR2 (germline): MNHGY, SVAAGI. The CDR3 has 15 amino acids. V gave up 6 bases and J gave up 4 bases; unmatched junction bases: 11. CDR3 nucleotides: TGTGCCAGCAGCGCAGGGCGAGCGGGAGCTTACGAGCAGTACTTC. It is translated as CASSAGRAGAYEQYF.

CDR3 sequence: CASSYTEGLSYTF. DNA of the CDR3: TGTGCCAGCAGTTACACCGAGGGACTATCCTACACCTTC. The rearrangement links TRBV28 to TRBJ1-2, with a tentative D call TRBD1 (5 bases). This CDR3 contains 13 residues. Germline loops: CDR1 MDHEN, CDR2 SYDVKM. Trimming removed 4 bases from V and 10 bases from J, with 16 bases in between.

The chain employs TRBV5-6 and TRBJ2-1; D perhaps matches TRBD1 (5 bases). This CDR3 comprises 15 residues. Per the germline V gene, CDR1 is SGHDT and CDR2 is YYEEEE. The V gene lost 1 base and the J gene lost 8 bases, with 16 bases spanning the gap. The CDR3 nucleotides are TGTGCCAGCAGCTTGCCCCCATGGCAGGGCGATGAGCAGTTCTTC. Translated: CASSLPPWQGDEQFF.

A remark on this clone: Germline is not matched at one junction end, which may reflect a read error. V is TRBV2 and J is TRBJ1-6, with 9 bases matching TRBD1. This CDR3 is 17 amino acids long. Germline V gene sequence: CDR1 SNHLY, CDR2 FYNNEI. The CDR3 region has the DNA TGTGCCAGCACTGAATACAGGGGGCCGGGGTATAATTCACCCCTCCACTTT. This encodes CASTEYRGPGYNSPLHF. Filled out from reference TRBV2 and TRBJ1-6, the complete variable domain reads EPEVTQTPSHQVTQMGQEVILRCVPISNHLYFYWYRQILGQKVEFLVSFYNNEISEKSEIFDDQFSVERPDGSNFTLKIRSTKLEDSAMYFCASTEYRGPGYNSPLHFGNGTRLTVT.

V and J are TRBV30 and TRBJ1-2; TRBD1 matches at 7 bases. V dropped 5 bases and J dropped 0; count of bases not matched to a gene: 6. Germline V gene sequence: CDR1 GTSNPN, CDR2 SVGIG (reference sequence). CDR3 size: 14 residues. The CDR3 nucleotides read TGTGCCTGGGCGGGGACAGATTCTAACTATGGCTACACCTTC. The encoded protein is CAWAGTDSNYGYTF.

The chain combines TRBV7-9 with TRBJ1-5, with unresolved D. Germline assignment: CDR1 SEHNR and CDR2 FQNEAQ (reference sequence). V lost 5 bases and J 6 bases, leaving 14 bases between the germline ends. This CDR3 contains 14 residues. CDR3 sequence reads: CASSPSGIGQPQHF. The CDR3 DNA is TGTGCCAGCAGCCCCTCGGGGATCGGTCAGCCCCAGCATTTT.

The V gene is TRBV27, the J gene TRBJ2-2, with D unresolved. Germline values: CDR1 MNHEY, CDR2 SMNVEV (reference sequence). The CDR3 runs 15 residues. Trimming removed 2 bases from V and 6 bases from J, with 13 bases in between. For the CDR3, the DNA is TGTGCCAGCAGTTTAGGCGGTTCGTTGGCCGGGGAGCTGTTTTTT. This gives the protein CASSLGGSLAGELFF.

This chain links TRBV13 with TRBJ2-2; possibly TRBD1 for D (5 bases). CDR1 and CDR2 from the germline V gene are PRHDT and FYEKMQ (reference sequence). The CDR3 extends over 16 amino acids. V lost 3 bases, J lost 3 bases, and 14 bases lay in between. This chain's CDR3 is CASSFLSDSYTGELFF. CDR3 in DNA: TGTGCCAGCAGCTTCCTTTCAGACAGCTACACCGGGGAGCTGTTTTTT.

J is TRBJ2-1 and V is TRBV5-4; D is uncertain. V was pared by 4 bases and J by 5 bases, with 19 bases between. The CDR3 length is 16 residues. From germline, CDR1 is SGHNT and CDR2 YYREEE (reference sequence). CDR3 in amino acids: CASSAGPQIKNNEQFF. Here the CDR3 DNA reads TGTGCCAGCAGCGCCGGACCCCAAATAAAGAACAATGAGCAGTTCTTC.

The chain recombines TRBV19 with TRBJ2-7; D might be TRBD2 (6 bases). The V and J ends lost 3 bases and 3 bases respectively, with 9 bases between them. CDR1 and CDR2 from the germline V gene are LNHDA and SQIVND (reference sequence). This CDR3 region has 13 residues. The CDR3 sequence is CASSMAGIYEQYF. As DNA, the CDR3 is TGTGCCAGTAGTATGGCGGGGATCTACGAGCAGTACTTC.

The chain carries TRBV6-5 and TRBJ2-1, with a tentative D call TRBD2 (6 bases). The CDR3 is made up of 14 amino acids. CDR1 MNHEY and CDR2 SVGAGI come from the germline V gene. With 6 bases removed from V and 1 base from J, the gap between germline ends came to 10 bases. The CDR3 here is CASRKLASYNEQFF. Here the CDR3 DNA reads TGTGCCAGCAGGAAGCTAGCGTCCTACAATGAGCAGTTCTTC.

The genes are TRBV18 and TRBJ1-1; the match to TRBD1 covers 8 bases. The CDR3 sequence is 13 residues long. CDR1 KGHSH and CDR2 LQKENI come from the germline V gene. V dropped 2 bases and J dropped 6; count of bases not matched to a gene: 2. The CDR3 region is CASSPLQGAEAFF. The CDR3 region has the DNA TGTGCCAGCTCACCATTACAGGGGGCTGAAGCTTTCTTT.

The chain recombines TRBV28 with TRBJ2-6; D is undetermined. This CDR3 spans 13 amino acids. V dropped 8 bases and J dropped 2 bases, with 7 bases sitting between them. Germline V gene data show CDR1 as MDHEN and CDR2 as SYDVKM. The DNA of the CDR3 is TGTGCCAGCCGTAGGGCTGGGGCCAACGTCCTGACTTTC. Amino acids: CASRRAGANVLTF.

This chain joins TRBV5-4 and TRBJ1-1, with D uncertain. V was shortened by 3 bases and J by 0 bases, with 9 bases between the two germline ends. The CDR3 has 14 residues. CDR1 and CDR2 (germline): SGHNT, YYREEE (reference sequence). Here the CDR3 DNA reads TGTGCCAGCAGCTCAGAGGCTCTGAACACTGAAGCTTTCTTT. It encodes CASSSEALNTEAFF.

The rearrangement joins TRBV7-6 to TRBJ2-7; weak D call: TRBD1 (6 bases). CDR3 length equals 15 residues. Germline V lookup: CDR1 SGHVS, CDR2 FNYEAQ. Trimming cost V 0 bases and J 1 base, with 10 bases left between them. The CDR3 DNA follows: TGTGCCAGCAGCTTAGCATTCAGGGGATCCTACGAGCAGTACTTC. Amino acid sequence: CASSLAFRGSYEQYF.

The count of this clone is one. The chain employs TRBV3-1 (or the pseudogene TRBV3-2) and TRBJ2-1, with D possibly matching TRBD2 (7 bases). This CDR3 region has 16 residues. Germline V gene lookup returns CDR1 LGHDT and CDR2 YNNKEL (reference sequence). Trimming pared 3 bases from V and 7 bases from J, leaving 19 bases between. CDR3 residues: CASSQRGGGRWNEQFF. The CDR3 nucleotides read TGTGCCAGCAGCCAGAGGGGAGGGGGGCGATGGAATGAGCAGTTCTTC.

The V and J genes are TRBV2 and TRBJ2-5; D unresolved. CDR1 and CDR2 from the germline V gene are SNHLY and FYNNEI. The CDR3 runs 12 residues. Trimming took 6 bases from V and 0 from J, leaving 5 bases between them. CDR3 sequence reads: CASSRYQETQYF. CDR3 nucleotide sequence: TGTGCCAGCAGCCGGTACCAAGAGACCCAGTACTTC.

V and J are TRBV19 and TRBJ2-4, with TRBD2 matching 12 bases. CDR3 length: 15 residues. V lost 4 bases to trimming and J lost 6 bases; unmatched junction nucleotides: 4. From germline, CDR1 is LNHDA and CDR2 SQIVND (reference sequence). The CDR3 region has the DNA TGTGCCAGTAGTAAAGGGACTAGCGGGTTAAACATTCAGTACTTC. It yields the protein CASSKGTSGLNIQYF. The full variable domain, completed using reference TRBV19 and TRBJ2-4, is DGGITQSPKYLFRKEGQNVTLSCEQNLNHDAMYWYRQDPGQGLRLIYYSQIVNDFQKGDIAEGYSVSREKKESFPLTVTSAQKNPTAFYLCASSKGTSGLNIQYFGAGTRLSVL.